This TCR beta chain was identified in a study of T cells in Graves' hyperthyroidism and ophthalmopathy. The investigators amplified TCR beta CDR3 regions from RNA transcripts. In the first-round RT-PCR of the TCR CDR3, the HTBI primer set was used. TCRdb passed the multiplex PCR reads through MiXCR, listing each CDR3 protein once. The table records about 840,000 distinct CDR3 sequences, roughly 40% of them present only once. Germline V gives CDR1 LNHDA, CDR2 SQIVND (reference sequence). This CDR3 is built from 14 residues. V was clipped by 1 base and J by 4 bases; unmatched bases: 1. The sample taken for sequencing was blood. The chain is built from TRBV19 and TRBJ2-3, with 8 bases lining up with TRBD2. The TCR comes from a man aged 18 to 29 with Graves' hyperthyroidism. CDR3 region: CASSIAGGPDTQYF. The CDR3 coding sequence is TGTGCCAGTAGTATAGCGGGAGGGCCAGATACGCAGTATTTT.